The entry below describes one TCR beta chain. The source of the sample is a study of CD8 T cells in Susac syndrome. RNA, at about 0.45 to 1 ug, was reverse transcribed with random hexamers. Amplification of TCR beta CDR3 spanned 54 Vbeta and 13 Jbeta via immunoSEQ multiplex PCR. TCRdb reprocessed the immunoSEQ multiplex PCR reads via MiXCR and lists one record per CDR3 protein. The sample contains under 250,000 distinct CDR3 sequences, approximately 94% of which appear only once. Negative isolation yielded the CD8+ and CD4+ T cells, while FACS enriched the TEMRA cells. The length of the CDR3 is 15 residues. The V gene's germline CDR1 is MNHEY and CDR2 SVGAGI. Trimming cost V 2 bases and J 4 bases, with 14 bases left between them.

The sample consisted of CD4+ T cells from PBMCs. V gene TRBV6-5 combines with J gene TRBJ1-2; D is possibly TRBD1 (6 bases). This receptor was taken from a human donor with Susac syndrome. CDR3 sequence: CASSYGGQGSYGYTF. In nucleotides, the CDR3 is TGTGCCAGCAGTTACGGGGGGCAGGGTAGCTATGGCTACACCTTC.